Each of the 6 T cell receptor beta chains below was sequenced from the same sample in a study of shared clonotypes between healthy human individuals. Data came from immunoSEQ multiplex PCR; TCRdb stores just in-frame clones and leaves some out. The sample has over 2 million clones; over 85% are singletons. Terminally differentiated effector memory CD45RA+ cells were excluded from the naive CD8 cells, which were CD45RO-negative and positively selected for CCR7. Sequences were obtained from naive CD8+ T cells sorted from blood. All receptors come from a man younger than 35 in good health.

V is TRBV5-5 and J is TRBJ1-5, with D hard to call. Germline V gives CDR1 SGHKS, CDR2 YYEKEE (reference sequence). CDR3 size: 13 residues. Trimming shortened V by 5 bases and J by 6 bases, and 12 bases separated the two germline ends. The CDR3 nucleotides read TGTGCCAGCAGACTGGGCCCTAGTCAGCCCCAGCATTTT. Encoded protein: CASRLGPSQPQHF.

Points on this clone: The sample carries other DNA sequences with the same CDR3. V and J are TRBV28 and TRBJ1-6; maybe TRBD1 (6 bases). Per the germline V gene, CDR1 is MDHEN and CDR2 is SYDVKM. This CDR3 is built from 15 residues. The V end was cut by 5 bases, the J end by 0 bases, with 8 bases between. CDR3 region: CASSPDSSYNSPLHF. CDR3 in DNA: TGTGCCAGCAGTCCGGACAGCTCCTATAATTCACCCCTCCACTTT.

The chain joins TRBV27 to TRBJ1-2; 9 nucleotides align to TRBD1. Germline V gives CDR1 MNHEY, CDR2 SMNVEV (reference sequence). The CDR3 extends over 14 amino acids. Trimming cost V 5 bases and J 5 bases; bases outside gene matches: 6. This chain's CDR3 is CASSMGQGVYGYTF. In DNA, the CDR3 is TGTGCCAGCAGTATGGGACAGGGAGTATATGGCTACACCTTC.

V and J are TRBV7-9 and TRBJ2-1; 8 bases are shared with TRBD1. Germline V gene lookup returns CDR1 SEHNR and CDR2 FQNEAQ (reference sequence). V shed 5 bases and J 2 bases; nucleotides not matched to a gene: 11. CDR3 length: 17 amino acids. The CDR3 nucleotides read TGTGCCAGCAGCCACAATAGGCCGGGACAGGCCTACAATGAGCAGTTCTTC. Translation: CASSHNRPGQAYNEQFF.

The chain has TRBV27 and TRBJ2-3, with unresolved D. This CDR3 contains 15 residues. V lost 2 bases and J 2 bases, leaving 11 bases between the germline ends. Germline CDR1 and CDR2: MNHEY and SMNVEV (reference sequence). The CDR3: CASSLDGLATDTQYF. CDR3 nucleotide sequence: TGTGCCAGCAGTTTAGATGGCCTTGCCACAGATACGCAGTATTTT.

This clone was seen just once. The chain carries TRBV6-1 and TRBJ1-2; 8 bases match TRBD1. The CDR3 covers 13 residues. J gave up 10 bases and V 6 bases, and 10 bases lay outside the gene matches. From germline, CDR1 is MNHNS and CDR2 SASEGT. The CDR3 DNA sequence: TGTGCCAGCAGCGCGGACAGGGTAAACTACTACACCTTC. Protein sequence: CASSADRVNYYTF.